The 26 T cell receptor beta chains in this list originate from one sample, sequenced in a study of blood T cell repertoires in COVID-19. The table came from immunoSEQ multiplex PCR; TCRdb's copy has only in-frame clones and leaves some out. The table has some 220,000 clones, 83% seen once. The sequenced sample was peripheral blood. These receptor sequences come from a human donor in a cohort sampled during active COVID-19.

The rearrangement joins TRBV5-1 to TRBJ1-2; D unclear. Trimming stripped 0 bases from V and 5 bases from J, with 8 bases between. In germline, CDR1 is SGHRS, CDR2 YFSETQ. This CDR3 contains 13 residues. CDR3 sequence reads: CASSLAEGYGYTF. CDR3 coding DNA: TGCGCCAGCAGCTTGGCAGAGGGTTATGGCTACACCTTC.

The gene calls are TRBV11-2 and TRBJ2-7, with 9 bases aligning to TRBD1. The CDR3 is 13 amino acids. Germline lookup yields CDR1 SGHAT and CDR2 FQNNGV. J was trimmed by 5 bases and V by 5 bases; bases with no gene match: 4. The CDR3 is CASSHRGRDEQYF. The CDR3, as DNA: TGTGCCAGCAGCCACAGGGGGCGCGACGAGCAGTACTTC.

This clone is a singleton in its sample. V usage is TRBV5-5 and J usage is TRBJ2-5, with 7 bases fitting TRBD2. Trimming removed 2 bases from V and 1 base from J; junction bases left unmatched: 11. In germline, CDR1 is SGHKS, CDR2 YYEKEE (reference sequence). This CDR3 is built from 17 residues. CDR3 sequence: CASSLKKQTGGQETQYF. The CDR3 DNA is TGTGCCAGCAGCTTAAAGAAGCAGACGGGAGGCCAAGAGACCCAGTACTTC. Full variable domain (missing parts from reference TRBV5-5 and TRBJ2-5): DAGVTQSPTHLIKTRGQQVTLRCSPISGHKSVSWYQQVLGQGPQFIFQYYEKEERGRGNFPDRFSARQFPNYSSELNVNALLLGDSALYLCASSLKKQTGGQETQYFGPGTRLLVL.

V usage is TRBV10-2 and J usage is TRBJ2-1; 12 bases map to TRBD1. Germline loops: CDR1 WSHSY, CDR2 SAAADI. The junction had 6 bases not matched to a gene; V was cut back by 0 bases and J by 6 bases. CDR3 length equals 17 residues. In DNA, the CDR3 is TGCGCCAGCAGTGAGTCTTACGGGACAGGGGGCCTCAATGAGCAGTTCTTC. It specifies CASSESYGTGGLNEQFF.

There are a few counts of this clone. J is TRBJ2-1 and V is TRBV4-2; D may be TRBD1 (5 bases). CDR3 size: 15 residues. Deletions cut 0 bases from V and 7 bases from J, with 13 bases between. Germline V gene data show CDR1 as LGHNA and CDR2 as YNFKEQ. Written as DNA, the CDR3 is TGTGCCAGCAGCCAAGATCAGGGCCCCCGGAATGAGCAGTTCTTC. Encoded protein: CASSQDQGPRNEQFF.

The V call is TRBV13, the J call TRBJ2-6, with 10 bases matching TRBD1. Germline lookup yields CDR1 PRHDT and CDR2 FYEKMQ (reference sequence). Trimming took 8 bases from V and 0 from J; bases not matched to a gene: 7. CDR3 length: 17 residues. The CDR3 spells CASCRDRGSSGANVLTF. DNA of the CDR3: TGTGCCAGCTGTAGGGACAGGGGATCCTCTGGGGCCAACGTCCTGACTTTC.

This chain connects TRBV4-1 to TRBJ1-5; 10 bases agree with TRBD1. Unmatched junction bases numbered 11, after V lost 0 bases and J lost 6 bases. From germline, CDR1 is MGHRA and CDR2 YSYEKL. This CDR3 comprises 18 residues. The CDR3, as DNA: TGCGCCAGCAGCCAAGACCTTTCGGGACAGGGGAGTTCTCAGCCCCAGCATTTT. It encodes CASSQDLSGQGSSQPQHF.

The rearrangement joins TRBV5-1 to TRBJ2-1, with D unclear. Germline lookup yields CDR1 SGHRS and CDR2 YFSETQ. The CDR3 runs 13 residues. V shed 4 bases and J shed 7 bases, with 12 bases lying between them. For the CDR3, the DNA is TGCGCCAGCAGCACCTTTCCGCTAAATGAGCAGTTCTTC. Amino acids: CASSTFPLNEQFF.

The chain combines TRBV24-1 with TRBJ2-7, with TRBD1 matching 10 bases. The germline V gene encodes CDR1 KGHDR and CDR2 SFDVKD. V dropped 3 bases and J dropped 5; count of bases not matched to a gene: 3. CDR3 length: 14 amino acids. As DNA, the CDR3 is TGTGCCACCAGTGATCCCGGGACAGGGGACGAGCAGTACTTC. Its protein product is CATSDPGTGDEQYF.

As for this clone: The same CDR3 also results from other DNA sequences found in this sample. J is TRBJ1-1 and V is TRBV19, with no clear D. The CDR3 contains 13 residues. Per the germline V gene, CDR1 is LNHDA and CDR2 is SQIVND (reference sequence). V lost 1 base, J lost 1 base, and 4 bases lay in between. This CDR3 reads CASSIGRNTEAFF. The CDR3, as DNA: TGTGCCAGTAGTATAGGCAGGAACACTGAAGCTTTCTTT.

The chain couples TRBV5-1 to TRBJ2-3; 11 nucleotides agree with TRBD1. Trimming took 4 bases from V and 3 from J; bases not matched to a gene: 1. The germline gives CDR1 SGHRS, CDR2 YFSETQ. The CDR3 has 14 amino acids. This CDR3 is CASSRDRGTDTQYF. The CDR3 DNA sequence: TGCGCCAGCAGCAGGGACAGGGGGACAGATACGCAGTATTTT.

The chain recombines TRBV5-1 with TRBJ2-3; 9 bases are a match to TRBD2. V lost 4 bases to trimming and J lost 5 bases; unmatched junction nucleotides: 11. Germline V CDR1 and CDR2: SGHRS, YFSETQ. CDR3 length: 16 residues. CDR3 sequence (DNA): TGCGCCAGCAGCGAAACCGGGACTAGCCACGGAGATACGCAGTATTTT. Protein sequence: CASSETGTSHGDTQYF.

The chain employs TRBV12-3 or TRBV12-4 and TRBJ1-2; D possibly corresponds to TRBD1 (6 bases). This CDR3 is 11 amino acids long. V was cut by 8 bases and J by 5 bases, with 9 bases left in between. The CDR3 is CASGQGYGYTF. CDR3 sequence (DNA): TGTGCCAGCGGCCAGGGGTATGGCTACACCTTC.

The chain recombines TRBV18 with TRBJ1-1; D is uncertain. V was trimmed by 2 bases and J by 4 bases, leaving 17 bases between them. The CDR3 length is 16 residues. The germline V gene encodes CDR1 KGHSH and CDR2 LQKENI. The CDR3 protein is CASSPANIGRGTEAFF. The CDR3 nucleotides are TGTGCCAGCTCACCAGCTAACATCGGGCGGGGCACTGAAGCTTTCTTT.

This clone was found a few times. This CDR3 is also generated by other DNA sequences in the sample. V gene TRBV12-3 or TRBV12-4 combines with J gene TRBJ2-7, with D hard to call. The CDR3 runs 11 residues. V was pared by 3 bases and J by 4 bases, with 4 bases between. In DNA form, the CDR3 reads TGTGCCAGCAGTTTGGAGTACGAGCAGTACTTC. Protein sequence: CASSLEYEQYF.

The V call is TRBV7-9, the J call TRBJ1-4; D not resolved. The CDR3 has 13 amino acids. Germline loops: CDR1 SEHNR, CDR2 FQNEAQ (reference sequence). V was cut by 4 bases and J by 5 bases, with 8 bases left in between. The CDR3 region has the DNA TGTGCCAGCAGCTGGAGCGGGAATGAAAAACTGTTTTTT. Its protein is CASSWSGNEKLFF.

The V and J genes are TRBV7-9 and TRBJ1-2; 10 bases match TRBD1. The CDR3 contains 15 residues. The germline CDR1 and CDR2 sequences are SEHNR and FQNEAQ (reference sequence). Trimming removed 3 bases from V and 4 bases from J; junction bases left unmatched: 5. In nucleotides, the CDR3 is TGTGCCAGCAGCTTCCCGACAGGGGGCGGCTATGGCTACACCTTC. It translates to CASSFPTGGGYGYTF.

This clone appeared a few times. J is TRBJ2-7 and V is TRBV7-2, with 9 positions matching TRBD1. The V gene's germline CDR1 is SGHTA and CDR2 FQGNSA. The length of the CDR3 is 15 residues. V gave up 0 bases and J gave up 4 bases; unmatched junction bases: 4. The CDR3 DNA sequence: TGTGCCAGCAGCTTAGCGGGGACAGGGAAATACGAGCAGTACTTC. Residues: CASSLAGTGKYEQYF.

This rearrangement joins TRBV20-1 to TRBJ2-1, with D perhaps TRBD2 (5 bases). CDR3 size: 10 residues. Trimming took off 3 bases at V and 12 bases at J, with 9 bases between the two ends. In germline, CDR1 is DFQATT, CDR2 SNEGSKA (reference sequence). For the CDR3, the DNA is TGCAGTGCTAGTAGCGTTTTGCAGTTCTTC. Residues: CSASSVLQFF.

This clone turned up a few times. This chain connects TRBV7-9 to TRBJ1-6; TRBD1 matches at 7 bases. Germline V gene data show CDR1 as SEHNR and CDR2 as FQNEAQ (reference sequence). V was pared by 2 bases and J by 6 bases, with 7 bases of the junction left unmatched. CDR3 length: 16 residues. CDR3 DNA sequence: TGTGCCAGCAGCTTACGACAGGGCCCTTTTAATTCACCCCTCCACTTT. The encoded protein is CASSLRQGPFNSPLHF.

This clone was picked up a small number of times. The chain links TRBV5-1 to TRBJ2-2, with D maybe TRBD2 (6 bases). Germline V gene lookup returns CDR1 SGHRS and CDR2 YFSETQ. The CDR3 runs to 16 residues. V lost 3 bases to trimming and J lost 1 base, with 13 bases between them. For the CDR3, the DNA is TGCGCCAGCAGCTCCGGACTATCGATGAACACCGGGGAGCTGTTTTTT. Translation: CASSSGLSMNTGELFF.

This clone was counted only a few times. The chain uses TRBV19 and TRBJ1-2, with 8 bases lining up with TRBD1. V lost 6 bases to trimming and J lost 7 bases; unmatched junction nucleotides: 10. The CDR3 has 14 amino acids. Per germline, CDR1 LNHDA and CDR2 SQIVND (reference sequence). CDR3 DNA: TGTGCCAGTAGCCACACCAGGGGGCTGAGTGGCTACACCTTC. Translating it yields CASSHTRGLSGYTF.

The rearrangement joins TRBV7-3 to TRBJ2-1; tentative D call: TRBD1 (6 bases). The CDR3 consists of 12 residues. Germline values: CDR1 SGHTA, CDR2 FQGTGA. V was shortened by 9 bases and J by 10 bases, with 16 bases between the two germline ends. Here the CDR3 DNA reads TGTGCCAGTGGGGGCAGGGGAGAGGAGCAGTTCTTC. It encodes CASGGRGEEQFF. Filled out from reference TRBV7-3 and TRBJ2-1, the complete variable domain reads GAGVSQTPSNKVTEKGKYVELRCDPISGHTALYWYRQSLGQGPEFLIYFQGTGAADDSGLPNDRFFAVRPEGSVSTLKIQRTERGDSAVYLCASGGRGEEQFFGPGTRLTVL.

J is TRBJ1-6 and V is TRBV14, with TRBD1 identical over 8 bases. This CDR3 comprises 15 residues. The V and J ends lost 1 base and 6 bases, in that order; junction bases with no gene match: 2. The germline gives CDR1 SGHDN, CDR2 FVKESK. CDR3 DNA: TGTGCCAGCAGCCAAGTACAGGGGGGTAATTCACCCCTCCACTTT. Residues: CASSQVQGGNSPLHF.

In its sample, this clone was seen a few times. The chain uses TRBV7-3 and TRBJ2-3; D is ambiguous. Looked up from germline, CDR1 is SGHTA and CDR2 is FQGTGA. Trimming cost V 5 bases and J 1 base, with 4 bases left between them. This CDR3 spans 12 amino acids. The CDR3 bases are TGTGCCAGCAGCCCGGGCACAGATACGCAGTATTTT. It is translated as CASSPGTDTQYF.

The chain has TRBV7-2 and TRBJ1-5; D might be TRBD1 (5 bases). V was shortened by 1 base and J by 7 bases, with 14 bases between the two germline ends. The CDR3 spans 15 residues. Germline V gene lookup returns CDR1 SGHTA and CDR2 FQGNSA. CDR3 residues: CASSLDGNRPQPQHF. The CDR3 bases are TGTGCCAGCAGCTTAGATGGAAACAGGCCCCAGCCCCAGCATTTT.